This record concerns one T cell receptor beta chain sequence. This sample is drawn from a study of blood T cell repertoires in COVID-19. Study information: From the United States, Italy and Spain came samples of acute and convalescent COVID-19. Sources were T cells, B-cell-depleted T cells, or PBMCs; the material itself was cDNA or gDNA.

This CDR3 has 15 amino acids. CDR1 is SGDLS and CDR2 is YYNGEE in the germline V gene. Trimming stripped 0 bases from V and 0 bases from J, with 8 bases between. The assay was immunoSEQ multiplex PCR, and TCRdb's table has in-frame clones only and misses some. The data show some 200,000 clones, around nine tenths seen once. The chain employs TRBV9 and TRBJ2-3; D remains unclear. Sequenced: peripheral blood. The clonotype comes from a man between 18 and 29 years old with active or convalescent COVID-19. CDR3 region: CASSVGVSSTDTQYF. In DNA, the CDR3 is TGTGCCAGCAGCGTAGGTGTATCTAGCACAGATACGCAGTATTTT.